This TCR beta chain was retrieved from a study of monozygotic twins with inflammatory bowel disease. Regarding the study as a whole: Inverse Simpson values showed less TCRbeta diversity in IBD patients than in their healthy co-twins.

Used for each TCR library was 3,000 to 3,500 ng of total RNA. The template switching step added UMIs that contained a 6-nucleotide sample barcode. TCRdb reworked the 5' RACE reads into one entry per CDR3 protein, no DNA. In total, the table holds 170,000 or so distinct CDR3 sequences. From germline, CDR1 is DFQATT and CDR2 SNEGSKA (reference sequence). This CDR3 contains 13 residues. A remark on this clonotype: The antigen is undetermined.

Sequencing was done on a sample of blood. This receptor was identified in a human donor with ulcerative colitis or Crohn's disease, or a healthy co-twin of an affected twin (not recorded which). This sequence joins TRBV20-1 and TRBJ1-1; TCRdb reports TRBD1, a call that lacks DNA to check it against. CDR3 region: CSARGDGNTEAFF.